The next 12 T cell receptor beta chains were all read from a single sample in a study of radiation and T cells in renal cell carcinoma. The time point was: baseline pretreatment blood. Treatment described: 15 Gy SBRT to primary tumor, nephrectomy 4 weeks later. Profiling relied on immunoSEQ multiplex PCR, and the TCRdb table lists in-frame clones only, not all of them. The sample includes approximately 94,000 clones, 70% to 85% of them seen just once. The input for sequencing was blood, taken from a patient whose treatment included radiotherapy and nephrectomy. These receptors were taken from a man aged 55-75 years with renal cell carcinoma.

This clone was counted a few times. The CDR3, as DNA: TGTGCCAGTAGTTCTGGCCAATCACCCCTCCACTTT. It translates to CASSSGQSPLHF. The rearrangement uses TRBV19 and TRBJ1-6; no definite D call. CDR3 length equals 12 residues. The V end lost 5 bases, the J end lost 10 bases, and 9 bases lay between the germline ends. Looked up from germline, CDR1 is LNHDA and CDR2 is SQIVND (reference sequence).

The chain links TRBV5-8 to TRBJ2-5, with D possibly matching TRBD1 (5 bases). Germline values: CDR1 SGHTS, CDR2 YDEGEE. The V and J ends lost 2 bases and 2 bases respectively, with 7 bases between them. This CDR3 region has 13 residues. CDR3 nucleotides: TGTGCCAGCAGCTTCCAGGGTCAAGAGACCCAGTACTTC. Translated, it gives CASSFQGQETQYF.

In regard to this clone: Other nucleotide sequences in the sample specify the same CDR3. The chain joins TRBV7-8 to TRBJ1-1; 7 bases fit TRBD1. The junction had 4 bases not matched to a gene; V was cut back by 5 bases and J by 1 base. The length of the CDR3 is 14 residues. The V gene's germline CDR1 is SGHVS and CDR2 FQNEAQ. CDR3 sequence reads: CASSRGQRNTEAFF. The CDR3 DNA reads as TGTGCCAGCAGCCGGGGACAGCGGAACACTGAAGCTTTCTTT.

V is TRBV7-9 and J is TRBJ1-2, with D unclear. This CDR3 region has 13 residues. Germline V gene sequence: CDR1 SEHNR, CDR2 FQNEAQ (reference sequence). The V and J ends lost 4 bases and 6 bases respectively, with 12 bases between them. This CDR3 reads CASSYRSPDGYTF. DNA of the CDR3: TGTGCCAGCAGCTACCGGAGCCCGGATGGCTACACCTTC.

This chain connects TRBV28 to TRBJ1-3, with D unresolved. The germline V and J ends were trimmed by 7 bases and 7 bases, with 8 bases remaining between them. The germline V gene encodes CDR1 MDHEN and CDR2 SYDVKM. This CDR3 has 11 amino acids. CDR3 DNA: TGTGCCAGCATCAAAAGGAACACCATATATTTT. Residues: CASIKRNTIYF.

The rearrangement links TRBV4-1 to TRBJ1-5, with D uncertain. Deletions cut 0 bases from V and 11 bases from J, with 11 bases between. CDR1 is MGHRA and CDR2 is YSYEKL in the germline V gene. The CDR3 extends over 13 amino acids. The CDR3 here is CASSQDPGESQHF. The CDR3 coding sequence is TGCGCCAGCAGCCAAGATCCAGGAGAGTCCCAGCATTTT.

CDR3 coding DNA: TGTGCCAGCAGTTTATCACTCGGCTGGGACAATGAGCAGTTCTTC. Translated, it gives CASSLSLGWDNEQFF. The chain is built from TRBV27 and TRBJ2-1; unclear D gene. V was clipped by 0 bases and J by 5 bases, with 11 bases between them. The CDR3 has 15 residues. Germline lookup yields CDR1 MNHEY and CDR2 SMNVEV (reference sequence).

The CDR3, as DNA: TGTGCCAGCCTTCAGGGAATACGACCTGATCAGCCCCAGCATTTT. Protein: CASLQGIRPDQPQHF. The V gene is TRBV6-1, the J gene TRBJ1-5, with D possibly TRBD1 on 5 matching bases. CDR1 MNHNS and CDR2 SASEGT come from the germline V gene. V lost 8 bases and J 5 bases, leaving 19 bases between the germline ends. This CDR3 is built from 15 residues.

The J gene is TRBJ2-7, the V gene TRBV10-3; D may be TRBD2 (5 bases). The CDR3 contains 17 residues. Germline CDR1 ENHRY, CDR2 SYGVKD. V was cut by 3 bases and J by 0 bases, with 18 bases left in between. The CDR3 sequence is CAISDVGELPFSYEQYF. In DNA form, the CDR3 reads TGTGCCATCAGTGACGTGGGAGAGCTCCCTTTCTCCTACGAGCAGTACTTC.

This chain connects TRBV29-1 to TRBJ1-1, with 9 bases aligning to TRBD1. CDR3 length: 16 amino acids. The V segment lost 8 bases and the J segment 6 bases; nucleotides outside the gene matches: 19. Germline loops: CDR1 SQVTM, CDR2 ANQGSEA. The CDR3 region is CSTRGAGDRGESEAFF. CDR3 sequence (DNA): TGCAGCACCAGAGGGGCCGGAGACAGGGGGGAGTCTGAAGCTTTCTTT.

The chain has TRBV5-1 and TRBJ1-6; TRBD1 agrees at 8 bases. The CDR3 has 14 residues. Trimming took 0 bases from V and 9 from J; bases not matched to a gene: 2. Per the germline V gene, CDR1 is SGHRS and CDR2 is YFSETQ. CDR3 DNA: TGCGCCAGCAGCTTGGGTGACAGGGGTTCACCCCTCCACTTT. The encoded protein is CASSLGDRGSPLHF.

This chain joins TRBV2 and TRBJ2-5, with D unresolved. Germline V gene lookup returns CDR1 SNHLY and CDR2 FYNNEI. Trimming took off 8 bases at V and 2 bases at J, with 12 bases between the two ends. The CDR3 contains 13 residues. CDR3 residues: CASEGSLQETQYF. In nucleotides, the CDR3 is TGTGCCAGCGAAGGGTCCCTGCAAGAGACCCAGTACTTC.